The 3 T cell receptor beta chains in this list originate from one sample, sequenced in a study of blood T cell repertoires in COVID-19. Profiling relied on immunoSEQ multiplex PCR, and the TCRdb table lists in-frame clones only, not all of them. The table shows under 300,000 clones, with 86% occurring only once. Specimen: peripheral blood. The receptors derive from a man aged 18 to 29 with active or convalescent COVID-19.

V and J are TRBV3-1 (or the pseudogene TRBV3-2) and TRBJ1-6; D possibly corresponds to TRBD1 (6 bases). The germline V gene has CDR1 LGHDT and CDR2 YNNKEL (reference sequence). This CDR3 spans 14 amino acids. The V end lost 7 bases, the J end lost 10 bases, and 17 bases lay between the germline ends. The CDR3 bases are TGTGCCAGCACCCAGAGGGGGGGGAGGTCACCCCTCCACTTT. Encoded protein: CASTQRGGRSPLHF.

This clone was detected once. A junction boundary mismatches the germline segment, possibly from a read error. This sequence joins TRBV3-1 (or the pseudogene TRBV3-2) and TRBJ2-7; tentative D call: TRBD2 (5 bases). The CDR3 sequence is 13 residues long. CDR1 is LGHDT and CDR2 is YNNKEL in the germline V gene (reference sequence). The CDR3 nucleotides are TGTGCAAGCACGGGAACTGCGAAATACGAGCAGTACTTC. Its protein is CASTGTAKYEQYF.

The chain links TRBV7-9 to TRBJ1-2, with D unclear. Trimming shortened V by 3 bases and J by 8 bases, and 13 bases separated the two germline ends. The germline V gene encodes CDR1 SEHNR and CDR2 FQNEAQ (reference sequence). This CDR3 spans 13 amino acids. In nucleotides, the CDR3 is TGTGCCAGCAGCTTGGTGGTAAATGAGGGCTACACCTTC. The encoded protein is CASSLVVNEGYTF.